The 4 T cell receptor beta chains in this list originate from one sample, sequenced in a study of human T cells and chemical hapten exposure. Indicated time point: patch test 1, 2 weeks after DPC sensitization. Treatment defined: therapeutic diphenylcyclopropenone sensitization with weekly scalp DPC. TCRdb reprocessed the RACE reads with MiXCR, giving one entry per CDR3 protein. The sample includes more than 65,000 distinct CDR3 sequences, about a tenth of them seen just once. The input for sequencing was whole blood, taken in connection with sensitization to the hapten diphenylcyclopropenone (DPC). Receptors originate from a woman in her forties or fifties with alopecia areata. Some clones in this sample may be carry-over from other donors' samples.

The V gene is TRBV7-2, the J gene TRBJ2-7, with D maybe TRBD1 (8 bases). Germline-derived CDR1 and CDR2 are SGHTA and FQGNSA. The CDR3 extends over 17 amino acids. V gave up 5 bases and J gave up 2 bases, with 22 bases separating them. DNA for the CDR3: TGTGCCAGCAGCCGAGGCCCTAACAGGGGGGGACCCTACGAGCAGTACTTC. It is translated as CASSRGPNRGGPYEQYF.

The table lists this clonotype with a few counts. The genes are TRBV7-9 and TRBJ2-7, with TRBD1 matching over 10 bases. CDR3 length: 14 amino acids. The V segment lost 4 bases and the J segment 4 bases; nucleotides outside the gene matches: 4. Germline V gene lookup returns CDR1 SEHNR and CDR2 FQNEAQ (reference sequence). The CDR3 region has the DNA TGTGCCAGCAGCTCCCGGGACAGGGGTTACGAGCAGTACTTC. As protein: CASSSRDRGYEQYF. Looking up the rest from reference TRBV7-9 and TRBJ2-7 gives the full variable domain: DTGVSQNPRHKITKRGQNVTFRCDPISEHNRLYWYRQTLGQGPEFLTYFQNEAQLEKSRLLSDRFSAERPKGSFSTLEIQRTEQGDSAMYLCASSSRDRGYEQYFGPGTRLTVT.

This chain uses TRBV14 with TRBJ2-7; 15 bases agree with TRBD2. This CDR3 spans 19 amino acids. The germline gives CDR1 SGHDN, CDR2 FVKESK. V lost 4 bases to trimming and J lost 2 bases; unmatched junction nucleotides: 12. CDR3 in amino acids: CASSLGLAGGPQSPYEQYF. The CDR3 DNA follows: TGTGCCAGCAGCCTGGGACTAGCGGGAGGCCCTCAATCCCCCTACGAGCAGTACTTC.

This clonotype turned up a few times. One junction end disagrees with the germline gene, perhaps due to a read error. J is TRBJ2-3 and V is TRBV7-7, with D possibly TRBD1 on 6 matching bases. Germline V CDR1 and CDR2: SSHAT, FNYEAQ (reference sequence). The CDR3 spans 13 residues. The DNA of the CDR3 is TGTGCTAGCAGCTGGACAGGCACAGATACGCAGTATTTT. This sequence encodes CASSWTGTDTQYF. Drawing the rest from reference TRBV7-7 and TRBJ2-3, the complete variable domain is GAGVSQSPRYKVTKRGQDVTLRCDPISSHATLYWYQQALGQGPEFLTYFNYEAQPDKSGLPSDRFSAERPEGSISTLTIQRTEQRDSAMYRCASSWTGTDTQYFGPGTRLTVL.